The entry below describes one TCR beta chain. From CD4+ cells came CD45RA+ naive and CD45RA-negative memory subsets. The sample comes from a study of shared clonotypes between healthy human individuals. The V segment lost 6 bases and the J segment 2 bases; nucleotides outside the gene matches: 13. The CDR3 has 18 amino acids. Germline V gives CDR1 LNHDA, CDR2 SQIVND (reference sequence). Assay: immunoSEQ multiplex PCR; the TCRdb copy retains only in-frame clones and omits some. The table has millions of clones, approximately 95% seen once. This TCR was recovered from a man between 18 and 29 years old in good health. The sample taken for sequencing was naive CD4+ T cells sorted from blood. Described subset: CD45RA+ positively selected. This sequence joins TRBV19 and TRBJ1-5, with TRBD1 matching 10 bases. The DNA for the CDR3 is TGTGCCAGTAGACCGGGACAGGGGACAACTAGTGGCAATCAGCCCCAGCATTTT. Protein: CASRPGQGTTSGNQPQHF.